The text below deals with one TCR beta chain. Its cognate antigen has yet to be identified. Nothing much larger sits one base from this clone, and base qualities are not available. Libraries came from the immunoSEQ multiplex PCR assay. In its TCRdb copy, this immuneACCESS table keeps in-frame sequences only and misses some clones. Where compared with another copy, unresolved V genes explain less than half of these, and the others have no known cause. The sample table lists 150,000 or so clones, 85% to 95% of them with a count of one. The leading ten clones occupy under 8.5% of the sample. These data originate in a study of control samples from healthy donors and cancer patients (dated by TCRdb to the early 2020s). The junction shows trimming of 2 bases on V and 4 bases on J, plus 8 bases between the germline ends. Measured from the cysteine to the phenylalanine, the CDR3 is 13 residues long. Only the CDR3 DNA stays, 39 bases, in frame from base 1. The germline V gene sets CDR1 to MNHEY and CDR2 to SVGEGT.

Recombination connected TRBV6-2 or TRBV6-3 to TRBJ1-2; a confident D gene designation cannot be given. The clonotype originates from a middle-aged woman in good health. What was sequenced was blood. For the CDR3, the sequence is CASSYGRTYGYTF. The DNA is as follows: TGTGCCAGCAGTTACGGGCGTACCTATGGCTACACCTTC.